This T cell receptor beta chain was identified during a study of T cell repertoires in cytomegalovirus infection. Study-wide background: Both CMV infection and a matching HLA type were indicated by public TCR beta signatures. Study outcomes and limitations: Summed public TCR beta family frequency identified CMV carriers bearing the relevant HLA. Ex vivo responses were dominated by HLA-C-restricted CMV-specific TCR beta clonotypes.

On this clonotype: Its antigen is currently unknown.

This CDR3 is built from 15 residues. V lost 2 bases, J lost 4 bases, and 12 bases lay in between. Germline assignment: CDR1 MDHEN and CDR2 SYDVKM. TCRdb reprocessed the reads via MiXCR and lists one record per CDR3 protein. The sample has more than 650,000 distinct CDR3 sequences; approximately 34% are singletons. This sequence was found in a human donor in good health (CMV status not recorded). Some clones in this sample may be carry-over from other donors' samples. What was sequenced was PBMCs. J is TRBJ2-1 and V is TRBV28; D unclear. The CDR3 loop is CASSLVGGFYNEQFF. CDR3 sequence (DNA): TGTGCCAGCAGTTTAGTAGGCGGCTTTTACAATGAGCAGTTCTTC.